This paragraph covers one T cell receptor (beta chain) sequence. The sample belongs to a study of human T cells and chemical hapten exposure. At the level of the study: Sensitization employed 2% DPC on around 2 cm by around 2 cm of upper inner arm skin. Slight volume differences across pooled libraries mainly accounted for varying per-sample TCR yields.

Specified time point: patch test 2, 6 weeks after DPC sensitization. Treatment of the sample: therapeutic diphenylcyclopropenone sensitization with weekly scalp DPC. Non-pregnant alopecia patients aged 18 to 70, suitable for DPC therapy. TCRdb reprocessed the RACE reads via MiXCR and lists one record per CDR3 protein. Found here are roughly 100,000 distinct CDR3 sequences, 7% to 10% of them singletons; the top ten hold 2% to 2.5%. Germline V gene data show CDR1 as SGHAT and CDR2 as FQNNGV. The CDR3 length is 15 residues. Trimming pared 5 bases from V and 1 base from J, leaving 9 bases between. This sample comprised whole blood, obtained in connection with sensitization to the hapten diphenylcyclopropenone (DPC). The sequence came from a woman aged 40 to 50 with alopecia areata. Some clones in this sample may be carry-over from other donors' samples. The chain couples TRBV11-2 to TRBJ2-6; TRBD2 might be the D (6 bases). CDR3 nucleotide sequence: TGTGCCAGCAGCCCCGGGACTTCTGGGGCCAACGTCCTGACTTTC. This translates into CASSPGTSGANVLTF.